Sequencing of this TCR beta chain was carried out in a study of post-analysis software for immune sequencing data. For the study at large: In terms of disease course, relapsing-remitting, secondary progressive and progressive-relapsing multiple sclerosis were included. Broader study findings: Those with multiple sclerosis, the patient group, showed significantly lower normalized Chao1 diversity than controls. Samples prepared in the same batch strongly co-clustered by F measure. Patients carried roughly five TRBV segments more frequently than controls did, and TRBV5-6, TRBV5-1 and TRBV20-1 were among them.

Unique molecular identifiers were built into the TCR beta cDNA libraries. T cells numbering 1 to 10 million yielded about 500,000 cDNA molecules. In TCRdb, the PCR reads were re-called with MiXCR into one record per CDR3 protein. Seen here are over 250,000 distinct CDR3 sequences, around 34% observed once, and the top ten hold 4% to 6%. This clonotype was seen repeatedly, ten times or more. Its antigen is not known. CDR1 and CDR2 from the germline V gene are DFQATT and SNEGSKA (reference sequence). The length of the CDR3 is 12 residues. V trimming: 5 bases; J trimming: 6 bases; junction bases outside the gene matches: 5.

Source material: blood. The sequence derives from a girl aged 10 to 17 with multiple sclerosis. V and J are TRBV20-1 and TRBJ2-3; the match to TRBD2 covers 7 bases. This CDR3 reads CSARTSLDTQYF. The CDR3 nucleotides are TGCAGTGCTCGGACTAGTCTGGATACGCAGTATTTT.